This TCR beta chain was found in a study of siplizumab effects on memory and regulatory T cells. The study, taken as a whole, reports: Alloreactive sequences traceable to unstimulated CD4+ memory cells declined significantly under siplizumab. An assignable naive or memory phenotype was lacking in roughly 75-97% of proliferating CD4+ or CD8+ clones.

CDR3 size: 12 residues. Germline V lookup: CDR1 LGHNA, CDR2 YSLEER. Repertoires were generated with immunoSEQ multiplex PCR, while TCRdb's copy carries only in-frame clones and drops some. The top ten clones hold about 15% of a sample with some 90,000 clones, 75% to 90% of them seen once. This clone has just one count. Its specificity is not known. One end of the junction is discordant with germline, which a read error may explain. The clonotype originates from a human donor in good health. The specimen was CD4+ T cells sorted from blood. The chain recombines TRBV4-3 with TRBJ2-7; 7 bases map to TRBD2. DNA for the CDR3: TGCGCCAGCAGCTTTCCGGGACTACCCCAAACCTTC. It translates to CASSFPGLPQTF.